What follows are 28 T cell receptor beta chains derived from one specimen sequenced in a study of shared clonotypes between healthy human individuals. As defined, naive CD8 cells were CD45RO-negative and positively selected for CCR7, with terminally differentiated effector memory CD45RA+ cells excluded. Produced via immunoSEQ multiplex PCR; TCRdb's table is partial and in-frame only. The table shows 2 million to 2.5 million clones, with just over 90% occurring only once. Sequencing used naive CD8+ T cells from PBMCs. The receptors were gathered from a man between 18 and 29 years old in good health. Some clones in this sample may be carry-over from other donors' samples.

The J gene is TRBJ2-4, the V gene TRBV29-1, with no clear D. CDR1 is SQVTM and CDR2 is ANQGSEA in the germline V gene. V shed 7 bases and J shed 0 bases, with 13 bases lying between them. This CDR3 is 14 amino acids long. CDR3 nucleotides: TGCAGCGCAAACCTCCAGATAGCCAAAAACATTCAGTACTTC. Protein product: CSANLQIAKNIQYF.

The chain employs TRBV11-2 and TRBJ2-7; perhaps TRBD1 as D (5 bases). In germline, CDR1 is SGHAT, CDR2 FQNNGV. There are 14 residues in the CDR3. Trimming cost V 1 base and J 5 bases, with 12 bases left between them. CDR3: CASSLGGRGNEQYF. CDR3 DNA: TGTGCCAGCAGCTTAGGAGGTAGGGGAAACGAGCAGTACTTC.

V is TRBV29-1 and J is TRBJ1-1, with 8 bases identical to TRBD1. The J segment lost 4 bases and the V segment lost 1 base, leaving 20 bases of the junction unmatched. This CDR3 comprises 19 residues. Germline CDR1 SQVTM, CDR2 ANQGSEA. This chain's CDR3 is CSVEVPRSSYWTGRTEAFF. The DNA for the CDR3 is TGCAGCGTTGAAGTGCCCCGGTCCAGTTATTGGACAGGGCGCACTGAAGCTTTCTTT. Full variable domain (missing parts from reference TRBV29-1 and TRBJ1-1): SAVISQKPSRDICQRGTSLTIQCQVDSQVTMMFWYRQQPGQSLTLIATANQGSEATYESGFVIDKFPISRPNLTFSTLTVSNMSPEDSSIYLCSVEVPRSSYWTGRTEAFFGQGTRLTVV.

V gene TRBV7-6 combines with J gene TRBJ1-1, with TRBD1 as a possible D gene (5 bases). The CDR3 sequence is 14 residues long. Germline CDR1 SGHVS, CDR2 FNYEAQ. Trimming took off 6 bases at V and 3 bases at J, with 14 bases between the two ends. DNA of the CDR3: TGTGCCAGCAGATTCCCCGCCAGGGACACTGAAGCTTTCTTT. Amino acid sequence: CASRFPARDTEAFF.

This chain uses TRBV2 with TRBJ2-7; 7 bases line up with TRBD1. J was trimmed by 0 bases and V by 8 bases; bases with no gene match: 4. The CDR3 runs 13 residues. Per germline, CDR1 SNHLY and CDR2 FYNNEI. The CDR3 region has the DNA TGTGCCAGCGAGGGGGCTGCCTCCTACGAGCAGTACTTC. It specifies CASEGAASYEQYF.

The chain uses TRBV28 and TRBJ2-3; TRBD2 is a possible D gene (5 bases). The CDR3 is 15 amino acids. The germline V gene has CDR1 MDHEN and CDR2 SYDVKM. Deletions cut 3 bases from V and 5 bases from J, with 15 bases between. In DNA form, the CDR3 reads TGTGCCAGCAGTTTTGGCGGGTCCTCTCGAGATACGCAGTATTTT. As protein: CASSFGGSSRDTQYF.

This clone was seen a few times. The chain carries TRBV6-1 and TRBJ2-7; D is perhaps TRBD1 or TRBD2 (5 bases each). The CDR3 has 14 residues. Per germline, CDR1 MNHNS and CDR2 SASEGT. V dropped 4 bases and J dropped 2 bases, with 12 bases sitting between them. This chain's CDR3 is CASSGGTETYEQYF. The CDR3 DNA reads TGTGCCAGCAGTGGAGGGACGGAGACCTACGAGCAGTACTTC.

The CDR3: CASSLGRTLYNEQFF. In DNA, the CDR3 is TGTGCCAGCAGCTTGGGACGGACCCTCTACAATGAGCAGTTCTTC. The chain couples TRBV5-6 to TRBJ2-1; D remains unclear. CDR1 SGHDT and CDR2 YYEEEE come from the germline V gene. The CDR3 is 15 residues long. V lost 0 bases, J lost 3 bases, and 10 bases lay in between.

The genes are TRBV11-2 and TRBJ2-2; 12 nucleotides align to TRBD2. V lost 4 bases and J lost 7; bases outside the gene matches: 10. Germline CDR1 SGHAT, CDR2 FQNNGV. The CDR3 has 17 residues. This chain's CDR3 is CASSSPSGRAVGGELFF. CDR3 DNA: TGTGCCAGCAGCTCCCCTAGCGGGAGGGCCGTCGGCGGGGAGCTGTTTTTT.

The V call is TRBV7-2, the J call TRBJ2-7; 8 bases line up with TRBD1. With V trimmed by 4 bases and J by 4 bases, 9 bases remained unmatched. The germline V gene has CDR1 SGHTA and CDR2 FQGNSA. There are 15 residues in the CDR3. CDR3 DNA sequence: TGTGCCAGCAGCTCAAGACAGGGGAAGACGTACGAGCAGTACTTC. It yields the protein CASSSRQGKTYEQYF.

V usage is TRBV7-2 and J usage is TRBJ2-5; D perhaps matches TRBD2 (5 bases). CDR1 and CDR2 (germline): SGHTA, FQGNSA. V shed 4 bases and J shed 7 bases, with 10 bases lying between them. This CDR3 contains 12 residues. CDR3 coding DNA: TGTGCCAGCAGCTGGGAGACGCGGACCCAGTACTTC. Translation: CASSWETRTQYF.

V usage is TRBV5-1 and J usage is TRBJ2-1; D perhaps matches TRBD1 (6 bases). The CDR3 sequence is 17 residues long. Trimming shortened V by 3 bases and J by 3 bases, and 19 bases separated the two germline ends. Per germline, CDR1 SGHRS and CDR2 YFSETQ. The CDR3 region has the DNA TGCGCCAGCAGCTCGAACCCACAGGGTGGCTTCTACAATGAGCAGTTCTTC. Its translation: CASSSNPQGGFYNEQFF. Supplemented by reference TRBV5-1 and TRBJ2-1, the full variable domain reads KAGVTQTPRYLIKTRGQQVTLSCSPISGHRSVSWYQQTPGQGLQFLFEYFSETQRNKGNFPGRFSGRQFSNSRSEMNVSTLELGDSALYLCASSSNPQGGFYNEQFFGPGTRLTVL.

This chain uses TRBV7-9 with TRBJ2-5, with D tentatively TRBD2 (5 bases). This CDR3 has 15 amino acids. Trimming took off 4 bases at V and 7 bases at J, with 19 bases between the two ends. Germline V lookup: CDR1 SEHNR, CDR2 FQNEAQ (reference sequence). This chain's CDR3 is CASSSPELSRGTQYF. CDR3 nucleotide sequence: TGTGCCAGCAGCTCCCCTGAGCTTTCACGGGGGACCCAGTACTTC.

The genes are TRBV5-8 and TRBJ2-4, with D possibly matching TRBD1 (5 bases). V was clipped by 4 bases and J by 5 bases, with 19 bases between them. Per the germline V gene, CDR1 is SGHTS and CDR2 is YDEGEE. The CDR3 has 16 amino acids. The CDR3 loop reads CASSLGTGTYQNIQYF. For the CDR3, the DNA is TGTGCCAGCAGCCTGGGAACAGGCACTTACCAAAACATTCAGTACTTC. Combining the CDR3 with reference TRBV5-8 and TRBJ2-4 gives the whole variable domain EAGVTQSPTHLIKTRGQQATLRCSPISGHTSVYWYQQALGLGLQFLLWYDEGEERNRGNFPPRFSGRQFPNYSSELNVNALELEDSALYLCASSLGTGTYQNIQYFGAGTRLSVL.

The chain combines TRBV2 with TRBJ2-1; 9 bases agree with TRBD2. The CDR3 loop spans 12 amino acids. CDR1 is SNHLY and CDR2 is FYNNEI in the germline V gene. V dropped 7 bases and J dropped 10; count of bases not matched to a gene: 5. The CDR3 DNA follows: TGTGCCAGCATGCGGCTAGCGGGAGAGCAGTTCTTC. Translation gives CASMRLAGEQFF.

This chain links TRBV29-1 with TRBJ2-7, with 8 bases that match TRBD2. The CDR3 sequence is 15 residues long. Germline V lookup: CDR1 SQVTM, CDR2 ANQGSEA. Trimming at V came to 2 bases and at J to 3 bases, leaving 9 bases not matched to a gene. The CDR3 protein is CSVELERERVYEQYF. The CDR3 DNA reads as TGCAGCGTTGAATTGGAGCGGGAGAGAGTCTACGAGCAGTACTTC.

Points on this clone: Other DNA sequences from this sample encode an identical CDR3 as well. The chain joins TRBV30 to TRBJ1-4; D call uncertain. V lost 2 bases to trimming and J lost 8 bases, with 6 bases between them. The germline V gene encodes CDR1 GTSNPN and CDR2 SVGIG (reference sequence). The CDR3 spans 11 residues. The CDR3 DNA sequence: TGTGCCTGGAGTTTCGGGGAAAAACTGTTTTTT. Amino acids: CAWSFGEKLFF.

CDR3 coding DNA: TGTGCCAGCAACACACATAGGGGGAGTCATTATGGCTACACCTTC. This sequence encodes CASNTHRGSHYGYTF. The chain is built from TRBV9 and TRBJ1-2; possibly TRBD1 for D (6 bases). Looked up from germline, CDR1 is SGDLS and CDR2 is YYNGEE. Trimming pared 6 bases from V and 5 bases from J, leaving 20 bases between. The CDR3 loop spans 15 amino acids.

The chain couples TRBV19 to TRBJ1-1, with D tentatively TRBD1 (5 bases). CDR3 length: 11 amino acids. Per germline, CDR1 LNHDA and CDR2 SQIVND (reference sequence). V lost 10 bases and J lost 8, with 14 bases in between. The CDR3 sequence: CAISEGVEAFF. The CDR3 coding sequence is TGTGCCATAAGTGAAGGGGTGGAAGCTTTCTTT. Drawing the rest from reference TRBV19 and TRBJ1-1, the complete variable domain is DGGITQSPKYLFRKEGQNVTLSCEQNLNHDAMYWYRQDPGQGLRLIYYSQIVNDFQKGDIAEGYSVSREKKESFPLTVTSAQKNPTAFYLCAISEGVEAFFGQGTRLTVV.

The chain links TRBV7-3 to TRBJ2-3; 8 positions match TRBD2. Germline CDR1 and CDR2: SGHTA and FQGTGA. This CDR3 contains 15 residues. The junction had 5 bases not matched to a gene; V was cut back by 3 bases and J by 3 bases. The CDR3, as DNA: TGTGCCAGCAGCTTCGACGGGAGGGGAACAGATACGCAGTATTTT. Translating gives CASSFDGRGTDTQYF.

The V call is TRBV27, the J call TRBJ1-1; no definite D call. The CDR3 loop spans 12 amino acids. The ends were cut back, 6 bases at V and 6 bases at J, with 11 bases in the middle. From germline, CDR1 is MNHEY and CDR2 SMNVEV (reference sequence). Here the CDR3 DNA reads TGTGCCAGCAGCAATTACGGCGCTGAAGCTTTCTTT. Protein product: CASSNYGAEAFF.

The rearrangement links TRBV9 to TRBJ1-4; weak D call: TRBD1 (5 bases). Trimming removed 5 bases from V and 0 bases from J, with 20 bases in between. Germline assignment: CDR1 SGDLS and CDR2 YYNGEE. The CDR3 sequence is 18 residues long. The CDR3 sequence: CASRSGDQGPTTNEKLFF. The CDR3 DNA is TGTGCCAGCAGAAGTGGGGACCAGGGCCCCACAACTAATGAAAAACTGTTTTTT.

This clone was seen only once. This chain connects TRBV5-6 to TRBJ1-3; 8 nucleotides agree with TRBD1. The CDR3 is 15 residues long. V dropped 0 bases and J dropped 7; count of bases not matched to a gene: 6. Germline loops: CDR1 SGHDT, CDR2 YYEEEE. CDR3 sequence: CASSLAGQGRNTIYF. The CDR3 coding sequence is TGTGCCAGCAGCTTGGCTGGACAGGGTCGGAACACCATATATTTT.

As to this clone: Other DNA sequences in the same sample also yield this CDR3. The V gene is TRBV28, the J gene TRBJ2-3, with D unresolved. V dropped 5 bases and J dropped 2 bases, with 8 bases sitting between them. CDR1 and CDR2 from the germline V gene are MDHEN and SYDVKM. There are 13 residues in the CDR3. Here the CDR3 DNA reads TGTGCCAGCAGTCTAGGGCCCACAGATACGCAGTATTTT. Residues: CASSLGPTDTQYF.

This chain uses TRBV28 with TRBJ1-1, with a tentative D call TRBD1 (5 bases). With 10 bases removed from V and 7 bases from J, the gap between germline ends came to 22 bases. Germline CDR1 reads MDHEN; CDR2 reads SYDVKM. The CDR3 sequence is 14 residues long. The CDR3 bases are TGTGCCACCACCCCCCTCAGGGCCGATCGTGAAGCTTTCTTT. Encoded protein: CATTPLRADREAFF. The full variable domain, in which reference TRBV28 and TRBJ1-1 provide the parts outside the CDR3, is DVKVTQSSRYLVKRTGEKVFLECVQDMDHENMFWYRQDPGLGLRLIYFSYDVKMKEKGDIPEGYSVSREKKERFSLILESASTNQTSMYLCATTPLRADREAFFGQGTRLTVV.

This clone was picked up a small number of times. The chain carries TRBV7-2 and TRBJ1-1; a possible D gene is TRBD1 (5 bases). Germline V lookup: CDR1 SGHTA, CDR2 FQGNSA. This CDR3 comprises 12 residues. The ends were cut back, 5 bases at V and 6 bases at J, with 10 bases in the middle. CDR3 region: CASSRRGAEAFF. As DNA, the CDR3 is TGTGCCAGCAGCCGCCGAGGGGCTGAAGCTTTCTTT. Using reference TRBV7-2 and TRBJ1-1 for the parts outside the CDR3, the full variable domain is GAGVSQSPSNKVTEKGKDVELRCDPISGHTALYWYRQSLGQGLEFLIYFQGNSAPDKSGLPSDRFSAERTGGSVSTLTIQRTQQEDSAVYLCASSRRGAEAFFGQGTRLTVV.

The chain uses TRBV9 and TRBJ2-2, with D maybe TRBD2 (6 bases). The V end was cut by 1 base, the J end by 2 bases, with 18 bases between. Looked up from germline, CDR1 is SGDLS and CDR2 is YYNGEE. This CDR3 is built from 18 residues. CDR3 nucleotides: TGTGCCAGCAGCGTATGGTTGCGGAGCGGGCTCAACACCGGGGAGCTGTTTTTT. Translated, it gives CASSVWLRSGLNTGELFF.

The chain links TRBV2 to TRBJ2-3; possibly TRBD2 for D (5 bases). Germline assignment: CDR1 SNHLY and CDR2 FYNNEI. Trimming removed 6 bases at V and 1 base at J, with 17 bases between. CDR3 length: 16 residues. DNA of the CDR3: TGTGCCAGCAGCTTCTCCCCAAGCGGACGCACAGATACGCAGTATTTT. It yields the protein CASSFSPSGRTDTQYF.